This T cell receptor beta chain was identified in a study of control samples from healthy donors and cancer patients. The assay was immunoSEQ multiplex PCR, and TCRdb's table has in-frame clones only and misses some. The repertoire includes some 78,000 clones, less than 90% of them detected once, and 7.6% sits in the top ten. Germline CDR1 MNHEY, CDR2 SMNVEV (reference sequence). This CDR3 contains 14 residues. V was shortened by 3 bases and J by 7 bases, with 12 bases between the two germline ends. The V call is TRBV27, the J call TRBJ1-4; D is possibly TRBD1 (5 bases). The sequence was obtained from a woman aged 55-69 years in good health. Sequenced: blood. The DNA for the CDR3 is TGTGCCAGCAGTTTCGGCAGGGTGGGTGAAAAACTGTTTTTT. Protein sequence: CASSFGRVGEKLFF.